These 9 T cell receptor beta chains share one sample of origin, sequenced in a study of shared clonotypes between healthy human individuals. The assay was immunoSEQ multiplex PCR, and TCRdb's table has in-frame clones only and misses some. The sample includes about 600,000 clones, roughly 97% of them seen just once. Sequenced: naive CD4+ T cells sorted from blood. The subset: CD45RA+ positively selected. The receptors here all came from a woman under 40 in good health.

The chain uses TRBV6-4 and TRBJ1-1; TRBD1 is a possible D gene (6 bases). Germline-derived CDR1 and CDR2 are MRHNA and SNTAGT. V was shortened by 1 base and J by 4 bases, with 13 bases between the two germline ends. This CDR3 region has 15 residues. CDR3 sequence reads: CASSDLGAGTTEAFF. In DNA form, the CDR3 reads TGTGCCAGCAGTGACTTGGGGGCAGGGACCACTGAAGCTTTCTTT.

This clone was found once. The J gene is TRBJ1-1, the V gene TRBV28; 9 nucleotides align to TRBD1. CDR1 is MDHEN, CDR2 SYDVKM, per germline. V lost 3 bases, J lost 1 base, and 6 bases stayed unmatched. The CDR3 totals 16 residues. In nucleotides, the CDR3 is TGTGCCAGCAGTTTCCCACAGGGGGCCTCGAACACTGAAGCTTTCTTT. This encodes CASSFPQGASNTEAFF. The variable domain in full, completed from reference TRBV28 and TRBJ1-1, reads DVKVTQSSRYLVKRTGEKVFLECVQDMDHENMFWYRQDPGLGLRLIYFSYDVKMKEKGDIPEGYSVSREKKERFSLILESASTNQTSMYLCASSFPQGASNTEAFFGQGTRLTVV.

The gene calls are TRBV7-9 and TRBJ1-2, with 9 bases identical to TRBD1. Germline CDR1 reads SEHNR; CDR2 reads FQNEAQ (reference sequence). J gave up 2 bases and V 11 bases, and 6 bases lay outside the gene matches. The CDR3 loop spans 13 amino acids. The CDR3 DNA sequence: TGTGCCCTCCGGGACAGGGAAAACTATGGCTACACCTTC. As protein: CALRDRENYGYTF.

The chain carries TRBV19 and TRBJ2-1; D is ambiguous. The CDR3 has 16 amino acids. The V end lost 0 bases, the J end lost 2 bases, and 11 bases lay between the germline ends. The germline gives CDR1 LNHDA, CDR2 SQIVND (reference sequence). The CDR3 protein is CASSIDLNYPYNEQFF. The CDR3 DNA is TGTGCCAGTAGTATAGATCTCAACTACCCCTACAATGAGCAGTTCTTC.

The chain is built from TRBV29-1 and TRBJ1-1; TRBD1 matches 7 bases. The CDR3 has 18 residues. Per the germline V gene, CDR1 is SQVTM and CDR2 is ANQGSEA. With V trimmed by 2 bases and J by 1 base, 16 bases remained unmatched. CDR3 sequence reads: CSVENSGGQKRRNTEAFF. CDR3 nucleotide sequence: TGCAGCGTTGAAAATTCGGGGGGACAGAAAAGGCGGAACACTGAAGCTTTCTTT.

The rearrangement joins TRBV7-6 to TRBJ2-1, with D perhaps being TRBD1 or TRBD2 (5 bases each). CDR1 is SGHVS and CDR2 is FNYEAQ in the germline V gene. The CDR3 runs to 15 residues. V lost 5 bases and J lost 8, with 19 bases in between. CDR3 sequence: CASSPRPRDRDEQFF. The CDR3 DNA is TGTGCCAGCAGCCCCCGGCCCCGGGACCGTGATGAGCAGTTCTTC.

The CDR3 protein is CASTPGQHTGELFF. The CDR3 nucleotides are TGTGCCAGCACCCCAGGACAGCACACCGGGGAGCTGTTTTTT. The J gene is TRBJ2-2, the V gene TRBV6-5; perhaps TRBD1 as D (6 bases). The V end lost 7 bases, the J end lost 3 bases, and 12 bases lay between the germline ends. Germline V gene lookup returns CDR1 MNHEY and CDR2 SVGAGI. The length of the CDR3 is 14 residues.

This clone was detected once. The V and J genes are TRBV11-1 and TRBJ2-7; D is unclear. The germline gives CDR1 SGHAT, CDR2 FQDESV (reference sequence). Trimming left V 4 bases short and J 0 bases short, with 1 base between. The CDR3 sequence is 11 residues long. The CDR3 DNA sequence: TGTGCCAGCAGCTCCTCCTACGAGCAGTACTTC. Protein sequence: CASSSSYEQYF.

The chain uses TRBV5-1 and TRBJ2-5, with 9 bases identical to TRBD2. The end of the DNA fits TRBJ2-7 better, so the J call may be wrong. Germline V gives CDR1 SGHRS, CDR2 YFSETQ. CDR3 size: 16 residues. The CDR3 nucleotides read TGCGCCAGCAGCACCTTGACTAGCGGTAGCTCCTACGAGCAGTACTTC. Protein: CASSTLTSGSSYEQYF.